This T cell receptor beta chain was obtained from a study of CD8+ T cells in alopecia areata. Findings and limits, study-wide: Numerous clones, expanded in lesions, remained in scalp and blood during tofacitinib. Significant decreases in scalp clonality and expanded CD8+ clones followed tofacitinib treatment.

RNA was extracted and reverse transcribed into cDNA as the sequencing template. Sequencing used immunoSEQ multiplex PCR; TCRdb keeps in-frame clones, though not all of them. This table has 64,000 or so clones, about 43% appearing once. The CDR3 loop spans 11 amino acids. The V gene lost 6 bases and the J gene lost 3 bases, with 5 bases spanning the gap. Looked up from germline, CDR1 is MNHEY and CDR2 is SVGAGI. This clone was detected many times. Its specificity is unknown. Treatment in this sample: oral pan-JAK inhibitor, 5-10 mg twice daily. Lesional scalp tissue (obtained by punch biopsy) and peripheral blood were collected from alopecia areata patients.

The receptor was derived from a human donor with alopecia areata. The sequences come from CD8+ T cells sorted from blood, collected around week 37, from a patient treated with tofacitinib. This chain links TRBV6-5 with TRBJ1-2; D remains unclear. The CDR3 loop reads CASSSYYGYTF. The CDR3 nucleotides are TGTGCCAGCAGCTCATACTATGGCTACACCTTC.